The 30 T cell receptor beta chains given below trace back to one sample, sequenced in a study of CD8 T cells in Susac syndrome. RNA was extracted with the RNeasy kit, and a quantity of about 0.45 to 1 ug was reverse transcribed using random hexamers. A single record per CDR3 protein comes from TCRdb applying MiXCR to the immunoSEQ multiplex PCR reads. The sample lists fewer than 350,000 distinct CDR3 sequences; around 85% were seen once. The sample taken for sequencing was CD8+ T cells from PBMCs. Receptors were obtained from a human donor with multiple sclerosis.

This clonotype showed up just once. The gene calls are TRBV5-6 and TRBJ2-1; weak D call: TRBD2 (6 bases). The CDR3 covers 16 residues. CDR1 and CDR2 (germline): SGHDT, YYEEEE. Trimming removed 4 bases from V and 8 bases from J, with 22 bases in between. CDR3 residues: CASSIHMGGNGYEQFF. The CDR3 coding sequence is TGTGCCAGCAGCATACATATGGGCGGGAACGGGTATGAGCAGTTCTTC.

There are a few counts of this clonotype. The chain is built from TRBV12-3 or TRBV12-4 and TRBJ2-7; D might be TRBD2 (6 bases). Trimming removed 3 bases from V and 0 bases from J, with 12 bases in between. This CDR3 is built from 15 residues. The CDR3 sequence is CASSLDYPSSYEQYF. CDR3 DNA: TGTGCCAGCAGTTTGGACTACCCGAGCTCCTACGAGCAGTACTTC.

The chain joins TRBV20-1 to TRBJ1-5; D may be TRBD1 (5 bases). The V gene lost 6 bases and the J gene lost 5 bases, with 20 bases spanning the gap. This CDR3 is 15 amino acids long. In germline, CDR1 is DFQATT, CDR2 SNEGSKA (reference sequence). Here the CDR3 DNA reads TGCAGTGCCCGTCGACGGGGGGGAATCTATCAGCCCCAGCATTTT. Its translation is CSARRRGGIYQPQHF.

This chain uses TRBV2 with TRBJ2-1, with 9 bases aligning to TRBD2. CDR1 SNHLY and CDR2 FYNNEI come from the germline V gene. V was clipped by 11 bases and J by 7 bases; unmatched bases: 12. The CDR3 is made up of 14 amino acids. The CDR3 reads CAGQPGLASNEQFF. DNA for the CDR3: TGTGCCGGCCAACCGGGACTAGCCTCGAATGAGCAGTTCTTC.

The chain joins TRBV25-1 to TRBJ1-4; D unresolved. The ends were cut back, 3 bases at V and 4 bases at J, with 3 bases in the middle. CDR1 and CDR2 from the germline V gene are MGHDK and SYGVNS. The CDR3 has 12 residues. CDR3 sequence (DNA): TGTGCCAGCAGTGAGGGTAATGAAAAACTGTTTTTT. Translation gives CASSEGNEKLFF.

The rearrangement uses TRBV20-1 and TRBJ1-4; tentative D call: TRBD1 (6 bases). V was trimmed by 4 bases and J by 8 bases, leaving 14 bases between them. Looked up from germline, CDR1 is DFQATT and CDR2 is SNEGSKA (reference sequence). This CDR3 contains 13 residues. CDR3 coding DNA: TGCAGTGCTAAGGGACATTCGCGGGAAAAACTGTTTTTT. This gives the protein CSAKGHSREKLFF.

The genes are TRBV21-1 and TRBJ2-1. TRBV21-1 constitutes a pseudogene. The CDR3 length is 12 residues. The CDR3 loop reads CASSNGKNEQFF. The CDR3 DNA reads TGTGCCAGCAGCAATGGTAAGAATGAGCAGTTCTTC.

The CDR3 region has the DNA TGCGCCAGCAGCCAAGATTACTGGCTAGCGGGAGGGCCTACTCTTCAGTTCTTC. Protein sequence: CASSQDYWLAGGPTLQFF. The rearrangement links TRBV4-1 to TRBJ2-1, with TRBD2 matching 12 bases. After removal of 0 bases from V and 13 bases from J, the junction contained 16 bases not matched to a gene. Germline V lookup: CDR1 MGHRA, CDR2 YSYEKL. The CDR3 runs 18 residues.

The V and J genes are TRBV20-1 and TRBJ2-5; no clear D gene. The V end was cut by 1 base, the J end by 5 bases, with 14 bases between. The CDR3 extends over 14 amino acids. Germline V gene data show CDR1 as DFQATT and CDR2 as SNEGSKA (reference sequence). The CDR3 loop reads CSARVGRRVETQYF. The CDR3 DNA follows: TGCAGTGCTAGAGTGGGCAGAAGGGTTGAGACCCAGTACTTC.

The chain couples TRBV18 to TRBJ2-6; TRBD1 might be the D (5 bases). V lost 4 bases and J 0 bases, leaving 10 bases between the germline ends. The CDR3 has 16 residues. Germline CDR1 and CDR2: KGHSH and LQKENI. CDR3 nucleotide sequence: TGTGCCAGCTCACAAGGGGATTCCTCTGGGGCCAACGTCCTGACTTTC. It codes for CASSQGDSSGANVLTF.

This clonotype has only a few counts. This chain uses TRBV2 with TRBJ2-7, with 9 bases aligning to TRBD1. Germline V gene sequence: CDR1 SNHLY, CDR2 FYNNEI. V lost 6 bases, J lost 3 bases, and 3 bases stayed unmatched. This CDR3 contains 13 residues. The CDR3 spells CASRQGASYEQYF. DNA for the CDR3: TGTGCCAGCAGACAGGGGGCAAGCTACGAGCAGTACTTC.

J is TRBJ2-5 and V is TRBV20-1; 8 bases match TRBD2. CDR1 and CDR2 (germline): DFQATT, SNEGSKA (reference sequence). The J segment lost 4 bases and the V segment lost 0 bases, leaving 4 bases of the junction unmatched. The CDR3 extends over 14 amino acids. The CDR3 nucleotides are TGCAGTGCTAGAGATCCGGGGGGGACAGAGACCCAGTACTTC. Translated, it gives CSARDPGGTETQYF.

CDR3 coding DNA: TGCAGTGCTAGAACAGGCCCCGGGACAGCTGTGAACACTGAAGCTTTCTTT. Protein product: CSARTGPGTAVNTEAFF. The gene calls are TRBV20-1 and TRBJ1-1; 7 bases agree with TRBD1. CDR3 length: 17 amino acids. V was pared by 2 bases and J by 0 bases, with 12 bases of the junction left unmatched. Germline-derived CDR1 and CDR2 are DFQATT and SNEGSKA (reference sequence).

This chain uses TRBV4-2 with TRBJ2-7; D may match TRBD1 or TRBD2 (5 bases each). Germline loops: CDR1 LGHNA, CDR2 YNFKEQ. The CDR3 has 14 residues. The V gene lost 5 bases and the J gene lost 2 bases, with 13 bases spanning the gap. This chain's CDR3 is CASSIWDGTYEQYF. As DNA, the CDR3 is TGTGCCAGCAGCATCTGGGACGGAACCTACGAGCAGTACTTC.

The rearrangement joins TRBV7-2 to TRBJ2-1, with 9 nucleotides matching TRBD2. V dropped 1 base and J dropped 1; count of bases not matched to a gene: 11. This CDR3 contains 19 residues. Germline CDR1 SGHTA, CDR2 FQGNSA. The CDR3 DNA follows: TGTGCCAGCAGCTTAGACGGGGGGCGGGAGGGCCTGTCCTACAATGAGCAGTTCTTC. Translation gives CASSLDGGREGLSYNEQFF. The complete variable domain, with remaining parts taken from reference TRBV7-2 and TRBJ2-1, reads GAGVSQSPSNKVTEKGKDVELRCDPISGHTALYWYRQSLGQGLEFLIYFQGNSAPDKSGLPSDRFSAERTGGSVSTLTIQRTQQEDSAVYLCASSLDGGREGLSYNEQFFGPGTRLTVL.

The V gene is TRBV28, the J gene TRBJ2-5; D is ambiguous. The CDR3 length is 12 residues. Germline CDR1 and CDR2: MDHEN and SYDVKM. Deletions cut 6 bases from V and 9 bases from J, with 14 bases between. The CDR3 bases are TGTGCCAGCAGCCTCTTCACCCGGCCCCAGTACTTC. Translating gives CASSLFTRPQYF. The variable domain in full, with the rest retrieved from reference TRBV28 and TRBJ2-5, is DVKVTQSSRYLVKRTGEKVFLECVQDMDHENMFWYRQDPGLGLRLIYFSYDVKMKEKGDIPEGYSVSREKKERFSLILESASTNQTSMYLCASSLFTRPQYFGPGTRLLVL.

The chain recombines TRBV15 with TRBJ2-1; 7 nucleotides match TRBD1. This CDR3 has 15 amino acids. Germline assignment: CDR1 LNHNV and CDR2 YYDKDF (reference sequence). With 5 bases clipped from V and 3 bases from J, the junction kept 7 bases outside the gene matches. CDR3 protein: CATSHRDSIYNEQFF. The CDR3 nucleotides read TGTGCCACCAGCCATCGGGACAGCATCTACAATGAGCAGTTCTTC.

The chain recombines TRBV27 with TRBJ2-5, with 12 bases lining up with TRBD2. The germline V gene has CDR1 MNHEY and CDR2 SMNVEV (reference sequence). With V trimmed by 7 bases and J by 4 bases, 4 bases remained unmatched. The CDR3 runs to 14 residues. The CDR3 DNA follows: TGTGCCAGCAACCCGGGACTAGCGGGAGAGACCCAGTACTTC. Translation: CASNPGLAGETQYF.

This chain uses TRBV12-3 or TRBV12-4 with TRBJ1-5, with D unclear. The CDR3 sequence is 14 residues long. V was clipped by 3 bases and J by 4 bases, with 10 bases between them. This CDR3 reads CASSLDGINQPQHF. DNA for the CDR3: TGTGCCAGCAGTTTGGACGGAATTAATCAGCCCCAGCATTTT.

The gene calls are TRBV29-1 and TRBJ1-1; D call uncertain. Germline values: CDR1 SQVTM, CDR2 ANQGSEA. V shed 3 bases and J shed 3 bases, with 8 bases lying between them. CDR3 length: 12 residues. CDR3 sequence reads: CSVETLDTEAFF. CDR3 in DNA: TGCAGCGTTGAGACCCTGGACACTGAAGCTTTCTTT.

The rearrangement uses TRBV7-6 and TRBJ2-5; TRBD1 matches 7 bases. The CDR3 has 16 amino acids. Germline CDR1 and CDR2: SGHVS and FNYEAQ. Trimming cost V 1 base and J 5 bases; bases outside gene matches: 10. The CDR3: CASSLEGATGRETQYF. CDR3 DNA: TGTGCCAGCAGCTTAGAGGGAGCGACAGGGCGGGAGACCCAGTACTTC.

The DNA for the CDR3 is TGTGCCAGCTCACACGACCGGGACAGGGTCGACGAGCAGTACTTC. Its protein product is CASSHDRDRVDEQYF. The chain couples TRBV18 to TRBJ2-7; TRBD1 matches at 9 bases. The V and J ends lost 4 bases and 5 bases, in that order; junction bases with no gene match: 9. CDR1 KGHSH and CDR2 LQKENI come from the germline V gene. This CDR3 comprises 15 residues.

This chain joins TRBV10-2 and TRBJ1-1; D is ambiguous. The V gene lost 2 bases and the J gene lost 2 bases, with 9 bases spanning the gap. The CDR3 sequence is 14 residues long. Germline values: CDR1 WSHSY, CDR2 SAAADI. In nucleotides, the CDR3 is TGCGCCAGCAGTGAGAGGGATATCAACACTGAAGCTTTCTTT. Translation: CASSERDINTEAFF.

The chain carries TRBV6-1 and TRBJ1-1; TRBD1 is a possible D gene (5 bases). V was cut by 6 bases and J by 6 bases, with 26 bases left in between. This CDR3 spans 17 amino acids. Germline V gives CDR1 MNHNS, CDR2 SASEGT. CDR3: CASRESKAGPVGAEAFF. CDR3 coding DNA: TGTGCCAGCAGAGAAAGCAAGGCGGGGCCCGTGGGGGCTGAAGCTTTCTTT.

This sequence joins TRBV20-1 and TRBJ2-1; D might be TRBD2 (5 bases). Trimming removed 5 bases from V and 2 bases from J, with 16 bases in between. This CDR3 is built from 15 residues. Germline CDR1 is DFQATT and CDR2 is SNEGSKA (reference sequence). CDR3 DNA sequence: TGCAGTGCTCTATCCCGGCGGGCCCCCTACAATGAGCAGTTCTTC. This translates into CSALSRRAPYNEQFF.

This chain links TRBV28 with TRBJ2-1; a weak D match, TRBD2 (5 bases). The CDR3 sequence is 18 residues long. Per germline, CDR1 MDHEN and CDR2 SYDVKM. The V and J ends lost 3 bases and 6 bases respectively, with 24 bases between them. CDR3 in DNA: TGTGCCAGCAGTTTCCTCGTCAGGTTGGGATTGAGCGGCAATGAGCAGTTCTTC. This translates into CASSFLVRLGLSGNEQFF.

Only a few counts were recorded for this clonotype. Its ends do not fully match the called genes, so a read error is possible. V is TRBV2 and J is TRBJ2-2; 9 nucleotides match TRBD1. The CDR3 has 17 amino acids. The germline V gene encodes CDR1 SNHLY and CDR2 FYNNEI. This CDR3 reads CASSGLLGTGFPGELFF. Here the CDR3 DNA reads TGTGCCAGCAGTGGCCTGCTCGGGACAGGGTTCCCCGGGGAGCTTTTTTTT.

The chain carries TRBV6-2 or TRBV6-3 and TRBJ2-7; the D is unclear. The CDR3 loop spans 12 amino acids. Germline V CDR1 and CDR2: MNHEY, SVGEGT. Trimming left V 5 bases short and J 3 bases short, with 8 bases between. In DNA form, the CDR3 reads TGTGCCAGCAGTATACAGCACTACGAGCAGTACTTC. Translating it yields CASSIQHYEQYF.

The chain links TRBV6-5 to TRBJ1-1; maybe TRBD1 (5 bases). The V end lost 8 bases, the J end lost 7 bases, and 8 bases lay between the germline ends. CDR3 length equals 10 residues. Germline loops: CDR1 MNHEY, CDR2 SVGAGI. CDR3 sequence (DNA): TGTGCCAGCGGACAAATTGAAGCTTTCTTT. Translated: CASGQIEAFF.

This sequence joins TRBV29-1 and TRBJ2-5; D remains ambiguous. Germline V gene sequence: CDR1 SQVTM, CDR2 ANQGSEA. The germline V and J ends were trimmed by 1 base and 1 base, with 13 bases remaining between them. The CDR3 loop spans 15 amino acids. CDR3 protein: CSVEVRARLQETQYF. The CDR3 DNA is TGCAGCGTTGAAGTACGTGCCAGACTCCAAGAGACCCAGTACTTC.